Below, 8 T cell receptor beta chains from the same sample are listed, as sequenced in a study of shared clonotypes between healthy human individuals. Measured with immunoSEQ multiplex PCR; TCRdb has only the in-frame clones, and not every one. Among around 2,100,000 clones listed, roughly 94% were seen once. The naive CD8 fraction comprised CD45RO-negative cells positively selected for CCR7 and excluded terminally differentiated effector memory CD45RA+ cells. Sequencing was performed on naive CD8+ T cells sorted from blood. These TCRs come from a man aged 18 to 29 in good health.

The chain recombines TRBV13 with TRBJ1-1; 7 positions agree with TRBD1. The CDR3 runs to 18 residues. CDR1 PRHDT and CDR2 FYEKMQ come from the germline V gene (reference sequence). The ends lost 6 bases at V and 1 base at J; junction bases unmatched: 17. For the CDR3, the DNA is TGTGCCAGCAGTCGTACTAAAGTGGGAACAGGGGCGAACACTGAAGCTTTCTTT. This sequence encodes CASSRTKVGTGANTEAFF. Looking up the rest from reference TRBV13 and TRBJ1-1 gives the full variable domain: AAGVIQSPRHLIKEKRETATLKCYPIPRHDTVYWYQQGPGQDPQFLISFYEKMQSDKGSIPDRFSAQQFSDYHSELNMSSLELGDSALYFCASSRTKVGTGANTEAFFGQGTRLTVV.

The J gene is TRBJ2-2, the V gene TRBV4-1; TRBD1 or TRBD2 may be the D gene (5 bases each). V shed 1 base and J shed 4 bases, with 13 bases lying between them. This CDR3 is built from 16 residues. The germline V gene encodes CDR1 MGHRA and CDR2 YSYEKL. For the CDR3, the DNA is TGCGCCAGCAGCCAAGCAGGGACGGCCGGCACCGGGGAGCTGTTTTTT. Translated: CASSQAGTAGTGELFF.

As to this clone: This sample also contains other DNA sequences that code for the same CDR3. V gene TRBV11-2 combines with J gene TRBJ2-7, with D perhaps TRBD2 (6 bases). The CDR3 runs 15 residues. The germline V gene encodes CDR1 SGHAT and CDR2 FQNNGV. V lost 3 bases and J lost 3, with 15 bases in between. CDR3 loop: CASSFGTGVFYEQYF. The CDR3 DNA reads TGTGCCAGCAGCTTTGGGACGGGGGTTTTCTACGAGCAGTACTTC.

The rearrangement joins TRBV7-2 to TRBJ2-2; 7 nucleotides match TRBD2. The CDR3 spans 12 residues. J was trimmed by 6 bases and V by 5 bases; bases with no gene match: 0. The germline gives CDR1 SGHTA, CDR2 FQGNSA. CDR3 sequence (DNA): TGTGCCAGCAGCCGGGGGGCCGGGGAGCTGTTTTTT. Protein sequence: CASSRGAGELFF.

The chain recombines TRBV7-9 with TRBJ2-3, with 9 bases aligning to TRBD2. Per germline, CDR1 SEHNR and CDR2 FQNEAQ (reference sequence). V trimming: 8 bases; J trimming: 4 bases; junction bases outside the gene matches: 7. This CDR3 has 14 residues. The CDR3 region has the DNA TGTGCCAGCGGTCCGGGACTAGCAGCAGATACGCAGTATTTT. Translating it yields CASGPGLAADTQYF. The whole variable domain, remainder taken from reference TRBV7-9 and TRBJ2-3, is DTGVSQNPRHKITKRGQNVTFRCDPISEHNRLYWYRQTLGQGPEFLTYFQNEAQLEKSRLLSDRFSAERPKGSFSTLEIQRTEQGDSAMYLCASGPGLAADTQYFGPGTRLTVL.

The chain joins TRBV28 to TRBJ2-3; 10 nucleotides align to TRBD2. This CDR3 region has 17 residues. The germline gives CDR1 MDHEN, CDR2 SYDVKM. V lost 4 bases and J lost 2; bases outside the gene matches: 9. CDR3 bases: TGTGCCAGCAGTTCCCCGACTAGCGGGCTCTACACAGATACGCAGTATTTT. Protein: CASSSPTSGLYTDTQYF. The variable domain in full, completed from reference TRBV28 and TRBJ2-3, reads DVKVTQSSRYLVKRTGEKVFLECVQDMDHENMFWYRQDPGLGLRLIYFSYDVKMKEKGDIPEGYSVSREKKERFSLILESASTNQTSMYLCASSSPTSGLYTDTQYFGPGTRLTVL.

With regard to this clone: Distinct nucleotide sequences in the sample also encode this CDR3. V usage is TRBV27 and J usage is TRBJ1-2; no firm D call. Per germline, CDR1 MNHEY and CDR2 SMNVEV (reference sequence). This CDR3 has 13 residues. V lost 0 bases and J lost 4, with 6 bases in between. CDR3 amino acids: CASSLSMAYGYTF. The CDR3 coding sequence is TGTGCCAGCAGTTTATCTATGGCCTATGGCTACACCTTC.

This clone came up once. The chain links TRBV27 to TRBJ2-7, with unresolved D. Between the trimmed V and J ends, which lost 8 bases and 4 bases, there was a span of 12 bases. Germline V gives CDR1 MNHEY, CDR2 SMNVEV (reference sequence). The CDR3 has 12 residues. The CDR3 DNA is TGTGCCAGCGTTTCCAGCAGGTACGAGCAGTACTTC. Protein: CASVSSRYEQYF.